These 17 T cell receptor beta chains were sequenced from one sample in a study of blood T cell repertoires in COVID-19 (TCRdb year 2020). The library was made by the immunoSEQ multiplex PCR assay. TCRdb holds this immuneACCESS table with in-frame rearrangements only. Some clones are missing; in checked studies, unresolved V genes explain under half, and the rest has no known cause. The sample includes roughly 700,000 clones, with 85% to 90% observed a single time. The ten biggest clones cover about 0.26% of the sample. Sequencing used peripheral blood. Receptor source: a woman aged 18-29 years with acute or convalescent COVID-19.

The gene calls are TRBV4-1 and TRBJ2-3; tentative D call: TRBD1 (6 bases). Germline loops: CDR1 MGHRA, CDR2 YSYEKL. V was trimmed by 0 bases and J by 0 bases, leaving 13 bases between them. CDR3 size: 17 residues. The CDR3 DNA reads as TGCGCCAGCAGCCAAGAGGACAGCGTGGGTAGCACAGATACGCAGTATTTT. This encodes CASSQEDSVGSTDTQYF.

This clone was detected only a few times. CDR3: CAWSASGRGRSYEQYF. DNA for the CDR3: TGTGCCTGGAGTGCCTCCGGGCGGGGGAGATCCTACGAGCAGTACTTC. The chain combines TRBV30 with TRBJ2-7; 7 bases match TRBD2. CDR1 and CDR2 from the germline V gene are GTSNPN and SVGIG (reference sequence). Trimming cost V 1 base and J 1 base; bases outside gene matches: 10. CDR3 length: 16 amino acids. The whole variable domain, filled in from reference TRBV30 and TRBJ2-7, reads SQTIHQWPATLVQPVGSPLSLECTVEGTSNPNLYWYRQAAGRGLQLLFYSVGIGQISSEVPQNLSASRPQDRQFILSSKKLLLSDSGFYLCAWSASGRGRSYEQYFGPGTRLTVT.

V usage is TRBV19 and J usage is TRBJ1-6; D remains ambiguous. The germline CDR1 and CDR2 sequences are LNHDA and SQIVND (reference sequence). The CDR3 runs to 18 residues. With 1 base removed from V and 0 bases from J, the gap between germline ends came to 13 bases. DNA of the CDR3: TGTGCCAGTAGTATAGCCGCCCGTGGGAGCTCCTATAATTCACCCCTCCACTTT. This translates into CASSIAARGSSYNSPLHF.

On this clone: Other DNA sequences in this sample translate to the same CDR3. The CDR3 nucleotides are TGTGCCAGCAGCTCGGACAGGAACACTGAAGCTTTCTTT. Translating it yields CASSSDRNTEAFF. The chain links TRBV7-2 to TRBJ1-1; D is perhaps TRBD1 (6 bases). The CDR3 consists of 13 residues. V gave up 4 bases and J gave up 1 base, with 7 bases separating them. Germline CDR1 and CDR2: SGHTA and FQGNSA.

The rearrangement links TRBV29-1 to TRBJ2-3, with TRBD2 matching 15 bases. The germline V gene has CDR1 SQVTM and CDR2 ANQGSEA. This CDR3 region has 19 residues. V trimming: 1 base; J trimming: 1 base; junction bases outside the gene matches: 9. The CDR3 coding sequence is TGCAGCGTTGAAGGCAGGGCGGGACTAGCGGGGGGTCGCACAGATACGCAGTATTTT. Translating it yields CSVEGRAGLAGGRTDTQYF.

The V gene is TRBV12-5, the J gene TRBJ1-1, with 8 positions matching TRBD1. The CDR3 has 22 residues. Per the germline V gene, CDR1 is LGHNT and CDR2 is FRNRAP. V shed 0 bases and J 0 bases; nucleotides not matched to a gene: 21. The CDR3 coding sequence is TGTGCTAGTGGTTTGGTACTGAGTGTGTTGGGACAGGTTAATTTAATGAACACTGAAGCTTTCTTT. Residues: CASGLVLSVLGQVNLMNTEAFF. Complete variable domain (other parts from reference TRBV12-5 and TRBJ1-1): DARVTQTPRHKVTEMGQEVTMRCQPILGHNTVFWYRQTMMQGLELLAYFRNRAPLDDSGMPKDRFSAEMPDATLATLKIQPSEPRDSAVYFCASGLVLSVLGQVNLMNTEAFFGQGTRLTVV.

This chain connects TRBV6-5 to TRBJ1-1; D is undetermined. This CDR3 spans 13 amino acids. V was clipped by 7 bases and J by 1 base, with 10 bases between them. Germline assignment: CDR1 MNHEY and CDR2 SVGAGI. The CDR3 DNA sequence: TGTGCCAGCATGGAGTCACGGAACACTGAAGCTTTCTTT. Its translation: CASMESRNTEAFF.

This clone occurred many times. V usage is TRBV7-7 and J usage is TRBJ2-2, with D tentatively TRBD1 (6 bases). The CDR3 totals 13 residues. Germline V gives CDR1 SSHAT, CDR2 FNYEAQ (reference sequence). V shed 6 bases and J shed 5 bases, with 10 bases lying between them. CDR3 bases: TGTGCCAGCAGACCCGGACAGACCGGGGAGCTGTTTTTT. Protein product: CASRPGQTGELFF. The full variable domain, in which reference TRBV7-7 and TRBJ2-2 provide the parts outside the CDR3, is GAGVSQSPRYKVTKRGQDVTLRCDPISSHATLYWYQQALGQGPEFLTYFNYEAQPDKSGLPSDRFSAERPEGSISTLTIQRTEQRDSAMYRCASRPGQTGELFFGEGSRLTVL.

V gene TRBV18 combines with J gene TRBJ1-1, with TRBD1 as a possible D gene (5 bases). Germline assignment: CDR1 KGHSH and CDR2 LQKENI. V was trimmed by 3 bases and J by 5 bases, leaving 16 bases between them. CDR3 size: 15 residues. The CDR3 loop is CASSPEEGRWTEAFF. The CDR3 bases are TGTGCCAGCTCACCCGAGGAGGGGCGATGGACTGAAGCTTTCTTT.

The J gene is TRBJ1-2, the V gene TRBV6-6; the D gene is possibly TRBD1 (5 bases). V lost 4 bases to trimming and J lost 4 bases, with 13 bases between them. Germline-derived CDR1 and CDR2 are MNHNY and SVGAGI (reference sequence). The CDR3 runs to 14 residues. The DNA of the CDR3 is TGTGCCAGCAGTTCACCTATCGACAGCTATGGCTACACCTTC. Its protein product is CASSSPIDSYGYTF.

J is TRBJ2-5 and V is TRBV6-5; 8 bases are a match to TRBD2. CDR3 size: 13 residues. V lost 10 bases to trimming and J lost 4 bases; unmatched junction nucleotides: 8. Germline V gives CDR1 MNHEY, CDR2 SVGAGI. The CDR3 DNA reads TGTGCCACCCAGCGGGGGCCTTCAGAGACCCAGTACTTC. This encodes CATQRGPSETQYF.

The chain links TRBV27 to TRBJ1-1; a possible D gene is TRBD1 (5 bases). Per germline, CDR1 MNHEY and CDR2 SMNVEV (reference sequence). The V and J ends lost 3 bases and 5 bases respectively, with 16 bases between them. There are 15 residues in the CDR3. The CDR3 spells CASSLSRQGGTEAFF. The CDR3 coding sequence is TGTGCCAGCAGTTTGAGTAGGCAGGGAGGAACTGAAGCTTTCTTT.

V usage is TRBV5-1 and J usage is TRBJ1-1; 10 positions agree with TRBD1. Germline V gene lookup returns CDR1 SGHRS and CDR2 YFSETQ. The junction had 4 bases not matched to a gene; V was cut back by 4 bases and J by 1 base. This CDR3 contains 15 residues. CDR3 in amino acids: CASSGQGVPNTEAFF. The CDR3 nucleotides are TGCGCCAGCAGCGGACAGGGGGTCCCGAACACTGAAGCTTTCTTT.

The chain carries TRBV5-1 and TRBJ2-5, with TRBD1 identical over 9 bases. Germline values: CDR1 SGHRS, CDR2 YFSETQ. The CDR3 length is 13 residues. V dropped 3 bases and J dropped 5; count of bases not matched to a gene: 2. As DNA, the CDR3 is TGCGCCAGCAGCTACGGGACAGGGGAGACCCAGTACTTC. Its protein product is CASSYGTGETQYF.

The chain employs TRBV19 and TRBJ2-2; TRBD1 might be the D (6 bases). This CDR3 contains 15 residues. With 7 bases removed from V and 1 base from J, the gap between germline ends came to 13 bases. CDR1 is LNHDA and CDR2 is SQIVND in the germline V gene (reference sequence). In DNA form, the CDR3 reads TGTGCCAGTATACCTAGGGGGTTGAACACCGGGGAGCTGTTTTTT. Translating gives CASIPRGLNTGELFF.

The chain recombines TRBV2 with TRBJ2-3; TRBD2 agrees at 8 bases. Germline trimming cut 6 bases from V and 2 bases from J; bases unmatched to any gene: 7. The germline V gene has CDR1 SNHLY and CDR2 FYNNEI. The CDR3 is 15 amino acids. This CDR3 is CASSLSGVFTDTQYF. Here the CDR3 DNA reads TGTGCCAGCAGCCTTAGCGGGGTCTTCACAGATACGCAGTATTTT. The whole variable domain, remainder taken from reference TRBV2 and TRBJ2-3, is EPEVTQTPSHQVTQMGQEVILRCVPISNHLYFYWYRQILGQKVEFLVSFYNNEISEKSEIFDDQFSVERPDGSNFTLKIRSTKLEDSAMYFCASSLSGVFTDTQYFGPGTRLTVL.

This chain joins TRBV24-1 and TRBJ1-2; D might be TRBD1 (6 bases). CDR3 size: 15 residues. V gave up 4 bases and J gave up 5 bases, with 16 bases separating them. Germline lookup yields CDR1 KGHDR and CDR2 SFDVKD. The CDR3 nucleotides are TGTGCCACCAGTGACCCGACAGGCTCCTTATATGGCTACACCTTC. Translated: CATSDPTGSLYGYTF.